Listed below are T cell receptor beta chains from one sample, sequenced in a study of tumor and adjacent non-tumor tissue in lung cancer. MiXCR, applied by TCRdb to the multiplex PCR reads, yields one record per CDR3 protein. The repertoire consists of about 200,000 distinct CDR3 sequences, with over 55% occurring once and the leading ten covering approximately 25%. Sequencing was done on a sample of lung tumor tissue. Receptors were obtained from a man aged 55-75 years with non-small cell lung cancer. Each CDR3 is given with its conserved first and last residue. A D gene is named only where the DNA matches it firmly. Only part of the rows carry a size: once, few, many, or a class if the clone is expanded.

abundance	v_gene	d_gene	j_gene	CDR3nt	CDR3aa
many	TRBV14	NA	TRBJ2-7	TGTGCCAGCAGCCAGGGACATATGATTCGCGAGCAGTACTTC	CASSQGHMIREQYF
many	TRBV20-1	NA	TRBJ2-5	TGCAGTGCTAGACTCGGGAGCGAGACCCAGTACTTC	CSARLGSETQYF
NA	TRBV11-1	NA	TRBJ2-5	TGTGCCAGCAGGGGGGCAGGGAAAGAGACCCAGTACTTC	CASRGAGKETQYF
NA	TRBV6-6	NA	TRBJ2-3	TGTGCCAGCAGTTACACGAAGGGATATAGCAATCAGCCCCAGTATTTT	CASSYTKGYSNQPQYF
NA	TRBV20-1	TRBD2	TRBJ2-1	TGCAGTGCTAGAGTCAGGACTAGCGGGGGGGCATTCTACAATGAGCAGTTCTTC	CSARVRTSGGAFYNEQFF
NA	TRBV11-3	NA	TRBJ2-2	TGTGCCTGCAGCCCAGCCGGAGGGGGTACTTACACCGGGGAGCAGTTTTTT	CACSPAGGGTYTGEQFF
NA	TRBV12-3/TRBV12-4	TRBD2	TRBJ2-2	TGTGCCAGCAGTTTAACTAGCGGGAATACCGGGGAGCTGTTTTTT	CASSLTSGNTGELFF
NA	TRBV6-5	TRBD1	TRBJ2-7	TGTGCCAGCAGTTACGGACAGGGGGGTTCCTACAAGCAATACTTC	CASSYGQGGSYKQYF
many	TRBV20-1	TRBD1	TRBJ1-1	TGCAGTGCCTACAGGGGGCCGGGCACTGAAGCTTTCTTT	CSAYRGPGTEAFF
many	TRBV20-1	TRBD2	TRBJ2-3	TGCAGTGCTACAGGCGGGGGGTTGAGCACAGATACGCAGTATTTT	CSATGGGLSTDTQYF
NA	TRBV11-3	TRBD1	TRBJ1-5	TGTGTCAGCAGGTCTCAGGGGGGGCCCCAGCATTTT	CVSRSQGGPQHF